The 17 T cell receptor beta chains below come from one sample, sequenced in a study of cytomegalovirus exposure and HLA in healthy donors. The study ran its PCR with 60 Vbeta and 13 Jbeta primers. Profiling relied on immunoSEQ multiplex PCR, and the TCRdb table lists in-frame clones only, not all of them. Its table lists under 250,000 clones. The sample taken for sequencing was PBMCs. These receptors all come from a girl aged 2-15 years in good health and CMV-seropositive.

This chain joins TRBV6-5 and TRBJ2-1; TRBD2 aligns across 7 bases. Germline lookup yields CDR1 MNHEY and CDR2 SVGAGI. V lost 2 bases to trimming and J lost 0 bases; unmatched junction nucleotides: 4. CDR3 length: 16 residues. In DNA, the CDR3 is TGTGCCAGCAGTTACGGCGGGAGAAACTCCTACAATGAGCAGTTCTTC. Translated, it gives CASSYGGRNSYNEQFF.

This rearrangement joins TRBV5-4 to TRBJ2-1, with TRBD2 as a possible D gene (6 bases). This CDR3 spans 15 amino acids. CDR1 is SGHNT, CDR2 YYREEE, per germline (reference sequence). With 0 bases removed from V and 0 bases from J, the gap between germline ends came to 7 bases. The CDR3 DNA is TGTGCCAGCAGCTTGGAGGACTACTCCTACAATGAGCAGTTCTTC. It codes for CASSLEDYSYNEQFF.

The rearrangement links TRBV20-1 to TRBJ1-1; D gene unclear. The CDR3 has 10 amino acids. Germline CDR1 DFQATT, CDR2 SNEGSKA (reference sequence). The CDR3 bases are TGCGGTGGCAGGTTCACTGAAGCTTTCTTT. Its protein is CGGRFTEAFF.

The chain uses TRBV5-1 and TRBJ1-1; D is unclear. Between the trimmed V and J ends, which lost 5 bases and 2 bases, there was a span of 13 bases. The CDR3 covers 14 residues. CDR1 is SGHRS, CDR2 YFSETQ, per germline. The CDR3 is CASREVGVNTEAFF. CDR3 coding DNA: TGCGCCAGCAGGGAGGTTGGGGTCAACACTGAAGCTTTCTTT.

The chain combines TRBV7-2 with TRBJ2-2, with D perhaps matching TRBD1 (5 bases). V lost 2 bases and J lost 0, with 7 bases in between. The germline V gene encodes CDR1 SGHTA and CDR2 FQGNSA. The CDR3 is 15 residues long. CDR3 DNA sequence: TGTGCCAGCAGCTTAACAGGCGCGAACACCGGGGAGCTGTTTTTT. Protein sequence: CASSLTGANTGELFF.

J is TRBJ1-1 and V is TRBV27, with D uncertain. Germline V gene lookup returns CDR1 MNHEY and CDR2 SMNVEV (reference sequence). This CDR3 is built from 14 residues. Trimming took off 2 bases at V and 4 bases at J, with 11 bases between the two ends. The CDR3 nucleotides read TGTGCCAGCAGTTTAGAGGTTGTAGGCACTGAAGCTTTCTTT. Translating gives CASSLEVVGTEAFF.

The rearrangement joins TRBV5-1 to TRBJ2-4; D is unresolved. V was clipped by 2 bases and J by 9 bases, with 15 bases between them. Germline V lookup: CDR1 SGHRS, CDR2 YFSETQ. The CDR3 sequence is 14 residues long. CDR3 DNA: TGCGCCAGCAGCTTAGGTAGGCCCCCGGGCATTCAGTACTTC. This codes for CASSLGRPPGIQYF.

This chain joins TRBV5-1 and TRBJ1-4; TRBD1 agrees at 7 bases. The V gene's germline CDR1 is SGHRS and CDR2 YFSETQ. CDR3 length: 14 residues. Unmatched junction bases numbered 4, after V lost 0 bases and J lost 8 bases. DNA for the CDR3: TGCGCCAGCAGCTTGGGACAGGGAGACGAAAAACTGTTTTTT. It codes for CASSLGQGDEKLFF.

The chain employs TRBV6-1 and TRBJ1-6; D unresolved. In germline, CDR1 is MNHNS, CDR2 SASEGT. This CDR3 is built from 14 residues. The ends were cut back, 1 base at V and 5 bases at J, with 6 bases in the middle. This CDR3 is CASSEVQNNSPLHF. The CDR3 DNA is TGTGCCAGCAGTGAAGTACAGAATAATTCACCCCTCCACTTT.

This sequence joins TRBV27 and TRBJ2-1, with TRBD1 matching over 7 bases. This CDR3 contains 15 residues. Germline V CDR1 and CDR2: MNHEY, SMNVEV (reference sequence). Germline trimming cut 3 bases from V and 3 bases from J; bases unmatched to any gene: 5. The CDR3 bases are TGTGCCAGCAGTTTCATGGCAGGGGGCTACAATGAGCAGTTCTTC. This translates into CASSFMAGGYNEQFF.

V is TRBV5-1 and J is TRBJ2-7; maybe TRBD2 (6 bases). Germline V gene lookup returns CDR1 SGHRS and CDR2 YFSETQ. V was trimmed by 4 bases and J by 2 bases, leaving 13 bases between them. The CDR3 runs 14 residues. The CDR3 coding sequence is TGCGCCAGCAGCGCGGGGACTGAGACCTACGAGCAGTACTTC. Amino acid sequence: CASSAGTETYEQYF. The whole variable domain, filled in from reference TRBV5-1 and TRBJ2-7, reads KAGVTQTPRYLIKTRGQQVTLSCSPISGHRSVSWYQQTPGQGLQFLFEYFSETQRNKGNFPGRFSGRQFSNSRSEMNVSTLELGDSALYLCASSAGTETYEQYFGPGTRLTVT.

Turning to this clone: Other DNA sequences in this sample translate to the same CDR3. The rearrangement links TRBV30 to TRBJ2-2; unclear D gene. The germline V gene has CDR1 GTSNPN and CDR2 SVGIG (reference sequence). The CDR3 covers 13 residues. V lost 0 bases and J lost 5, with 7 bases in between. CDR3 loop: CAWSVAWTGELFF. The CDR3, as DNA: TGTGCCTGGAGTGTAGCCTGGACCGGGGAGCTGTTTTTT. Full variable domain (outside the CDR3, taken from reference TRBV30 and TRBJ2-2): SQTIHQWPATLVQPVGSPLSLECTVEGTSNPNLYWYRQAAGRGLQLLFYSVGIGQISSEVPQNLSASRPQDRQFILSSKKLLLSDSGFYLCAWSVAWTGELFFGEGSRLTVL.

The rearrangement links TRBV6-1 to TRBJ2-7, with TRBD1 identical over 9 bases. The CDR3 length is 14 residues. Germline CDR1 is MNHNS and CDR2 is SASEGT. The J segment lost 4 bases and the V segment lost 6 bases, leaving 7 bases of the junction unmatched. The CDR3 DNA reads TGTGCCAGCAGGGGGGGACAGGGATCTTACGAGCAGTACTTC. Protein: CASRGGQGSYEQYF.

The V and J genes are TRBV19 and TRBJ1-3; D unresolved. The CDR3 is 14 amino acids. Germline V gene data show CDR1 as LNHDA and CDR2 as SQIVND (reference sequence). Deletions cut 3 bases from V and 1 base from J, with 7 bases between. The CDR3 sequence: CASSIQASGNTIYF. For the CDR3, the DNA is TGTGCCAGTAGTATCCAGGCTTCTGGAAACACCATATATTTT.

This chain's CDR3 is CASSVGAGEQYF. For the CDR3, the DNA is TGTGCCAGCAGTGTGGGAGCGGGCGAGCAGTACTTC. The chain joins TRBV6-1 to TRBJ2-7, with a possible D match to TRBD2 (6 bases). The V and J ends lost 4 bases and 6 bases respectively, with 10 bases between them. Germline lookup yields CDR1 MNHNS and CDR2 SASEGT. The CDR3 sequence is 12 residues long.

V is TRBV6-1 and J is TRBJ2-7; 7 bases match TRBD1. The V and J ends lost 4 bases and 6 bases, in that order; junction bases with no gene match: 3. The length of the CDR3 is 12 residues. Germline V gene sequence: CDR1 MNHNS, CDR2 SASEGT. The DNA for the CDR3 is TGTGCCAGCAGTGGGGCAGGGGGCGAGCAGTACTTC. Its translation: CASSGAGGEQYF.

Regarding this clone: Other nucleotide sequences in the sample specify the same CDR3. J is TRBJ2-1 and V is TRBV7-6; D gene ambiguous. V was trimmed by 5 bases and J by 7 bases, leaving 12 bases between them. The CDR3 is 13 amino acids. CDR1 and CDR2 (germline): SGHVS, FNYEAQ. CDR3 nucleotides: TGTGCCAGCAGCGCTAGTAAGCTAAATGAGCAGTTCTTC. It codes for CASSASKLNEQFF. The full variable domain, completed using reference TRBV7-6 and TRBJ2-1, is GAGVSQSPRYKVTKRGQDVALRCDPISGHVSLYWYRQALGQGPEFLTYFNYEAQQDKSGLPNDRFSAERPEGSISTLTIQRTEQRDSAMYRCASSASKLNEQFFGPGTRLTVL.